This T cell receptor (beta chain) is from a study of blood T cells in healthy people across ages. Study-level results: Higher diversity, along with more naive CD4+ cells, distinguished long-lived donors from aged donors. Higher naive T cell percentage went strongly together with higher TCR beta diversity.

For this clonotype: The antigen is not known.

With 0 bases removed from V and 4 bases from J, the gap between germline ends came to 9 bases. The CDR3 is 14 amino acids. Germline loops: CDR1 SGHTA, CDR2 FQGNSA. Through a sample-barcoded 5' primer and a J-beta primer mix, a second PCR was run for roughly 6 to 11 cycles. The template-switch adaptor was a 5' adaptor with 12 random nucleotides. It tagged each cDNA molecule. TCRdb reprocessed the 5' RACE reads with MiXCR, giving one entry per CDR3 protein. Of approximately 700,000 distinct CDR3 sequences listed, 32% are singletons. The material sequenced was blood. The receptor's source is an elderly woman in good health. The chain employs TRBV7-2 and TRBJ1-2; D not certain. The chain's CDR3 is CASSLAGLSYGYTF. CDR3 DNA sequence: TGTGCCAGCAGCTTAGCTGGACTTTCCTATGGCTACACCTTC.